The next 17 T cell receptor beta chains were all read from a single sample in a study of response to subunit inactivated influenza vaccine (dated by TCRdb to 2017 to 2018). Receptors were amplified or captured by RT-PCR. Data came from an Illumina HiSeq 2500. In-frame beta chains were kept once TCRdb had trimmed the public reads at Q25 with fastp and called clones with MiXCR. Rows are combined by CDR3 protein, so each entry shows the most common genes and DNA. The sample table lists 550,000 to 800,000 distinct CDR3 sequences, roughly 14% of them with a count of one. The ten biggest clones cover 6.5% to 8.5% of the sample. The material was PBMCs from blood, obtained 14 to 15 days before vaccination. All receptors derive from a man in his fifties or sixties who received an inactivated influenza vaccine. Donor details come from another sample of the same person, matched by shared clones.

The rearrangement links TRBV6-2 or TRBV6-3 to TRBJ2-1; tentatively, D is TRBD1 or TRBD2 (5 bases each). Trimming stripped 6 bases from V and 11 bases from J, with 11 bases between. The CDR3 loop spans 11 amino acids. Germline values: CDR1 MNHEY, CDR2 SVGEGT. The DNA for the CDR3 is TGTGCCAGCAGCCCCGGGACCAAGCAGTTCTTC. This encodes CASSPGTKQFF.

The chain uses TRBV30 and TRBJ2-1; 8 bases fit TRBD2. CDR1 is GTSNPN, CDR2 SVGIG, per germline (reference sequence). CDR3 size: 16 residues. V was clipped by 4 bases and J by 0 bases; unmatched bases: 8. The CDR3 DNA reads TGTGCCTGGAAAGGCTCGGGGGGGAGCTCCTACAATGAGCAGTTCTTC. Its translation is CAWKGSGGSSYNEQFF.

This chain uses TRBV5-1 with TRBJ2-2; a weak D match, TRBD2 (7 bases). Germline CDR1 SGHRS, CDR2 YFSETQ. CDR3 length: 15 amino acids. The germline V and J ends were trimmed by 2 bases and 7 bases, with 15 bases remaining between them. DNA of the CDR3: TGCGCCAGCAGCTTAACGGGGGGCCTAGACGGGGAGCTGTTTTTT. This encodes CASSLTGGLDGELFF.

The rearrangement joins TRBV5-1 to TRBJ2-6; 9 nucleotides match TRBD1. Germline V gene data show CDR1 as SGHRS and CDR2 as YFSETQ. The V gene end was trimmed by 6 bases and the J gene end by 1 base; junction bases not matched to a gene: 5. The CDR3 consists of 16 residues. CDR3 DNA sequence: TGCGCCAGCACCCCGGACAGGGGTTCTGGGGCCAACGTCCTGACTTTC. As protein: CASTPDRGSGANVLTF.

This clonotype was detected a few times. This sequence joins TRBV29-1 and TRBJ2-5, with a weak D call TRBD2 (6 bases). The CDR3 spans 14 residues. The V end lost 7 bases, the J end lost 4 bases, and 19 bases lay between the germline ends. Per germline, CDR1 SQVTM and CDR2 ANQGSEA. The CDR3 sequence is CSARGLGGTETQYF. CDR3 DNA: TGCAGCGCCAGAGGACTGGGAGGTACAGAGACCCAGTACTTC.

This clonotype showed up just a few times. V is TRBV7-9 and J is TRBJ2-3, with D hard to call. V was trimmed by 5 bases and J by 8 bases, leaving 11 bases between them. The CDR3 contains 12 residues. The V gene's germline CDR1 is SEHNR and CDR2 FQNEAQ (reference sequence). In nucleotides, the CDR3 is TGTGCCAGCAGCGATTCTGCTCCTACGCAGTATTTT. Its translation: CASSDSAPTQYF.

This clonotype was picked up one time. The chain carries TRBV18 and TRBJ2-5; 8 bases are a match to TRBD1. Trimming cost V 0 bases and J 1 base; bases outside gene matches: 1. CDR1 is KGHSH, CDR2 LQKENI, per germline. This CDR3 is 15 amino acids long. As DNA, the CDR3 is TGTGCCAGCTCACCACCAGGGACAGGCCAAGAGACCCAGTACTTC. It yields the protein CASSPPGTGQETQYF.

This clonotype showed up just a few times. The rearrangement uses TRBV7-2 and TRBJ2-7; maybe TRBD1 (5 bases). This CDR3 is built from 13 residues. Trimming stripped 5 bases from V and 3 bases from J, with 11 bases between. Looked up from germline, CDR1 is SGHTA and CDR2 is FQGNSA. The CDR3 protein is CASSVYRSYEQYF. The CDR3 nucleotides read TGTGCCAGCAGCGTATACAGGAGCTACGAGCAGTACTTC.

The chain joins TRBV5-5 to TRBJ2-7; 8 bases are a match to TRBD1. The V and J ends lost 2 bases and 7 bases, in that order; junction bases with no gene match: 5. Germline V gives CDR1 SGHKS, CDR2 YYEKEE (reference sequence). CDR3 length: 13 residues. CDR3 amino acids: CASSLRRGQEQYF. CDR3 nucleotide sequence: TGTGCCAGCAGCTTACGCAGGGGGCAAGAGCAGTACTTC.

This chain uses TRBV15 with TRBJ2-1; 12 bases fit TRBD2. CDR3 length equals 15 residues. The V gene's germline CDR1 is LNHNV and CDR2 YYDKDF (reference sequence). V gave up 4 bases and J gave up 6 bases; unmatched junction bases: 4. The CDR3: CATSKLAGGGNEQFF. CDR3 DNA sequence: TGTGCCACCAGCAAACTAGCGGGAGGAGGCAATGAGCAGTTCTTC.

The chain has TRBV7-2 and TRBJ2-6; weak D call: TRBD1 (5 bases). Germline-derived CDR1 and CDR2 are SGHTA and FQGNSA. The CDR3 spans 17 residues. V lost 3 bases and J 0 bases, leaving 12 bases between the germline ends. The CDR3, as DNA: TGTGCCAGCAGCTTTTACAGGACAACCTCTGGGGCCAACGTCCTGACTTTC. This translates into CASSFYRTTSGANVLTF.

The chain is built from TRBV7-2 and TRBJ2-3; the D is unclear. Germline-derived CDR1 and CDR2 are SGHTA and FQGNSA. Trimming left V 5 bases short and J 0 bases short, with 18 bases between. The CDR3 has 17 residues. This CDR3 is CASSVRSWPASTDTQYF. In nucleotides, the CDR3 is TGTGCCAGCAGCGTCCGGAGTTGGCCGGCTAGCACAGATACGCAGTATTTT.

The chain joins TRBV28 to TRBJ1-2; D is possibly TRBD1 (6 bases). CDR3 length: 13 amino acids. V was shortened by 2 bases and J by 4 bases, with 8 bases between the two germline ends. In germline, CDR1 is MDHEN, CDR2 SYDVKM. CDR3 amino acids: CASSLKTGYGYTF. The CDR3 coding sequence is TGTGCCAGCAGTTTAAAGACAGGCTATGGCTACACCTTC.

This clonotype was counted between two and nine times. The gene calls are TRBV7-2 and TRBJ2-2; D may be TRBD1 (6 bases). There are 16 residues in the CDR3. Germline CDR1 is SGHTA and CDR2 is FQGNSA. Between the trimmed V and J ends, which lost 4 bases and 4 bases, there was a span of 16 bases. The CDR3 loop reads CASSSRTENPTGELFF. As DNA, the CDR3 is TGTGCCAGCAGCTCCAGGACAGAGAACCCCACCGGGGAGCTGTTTTTT.

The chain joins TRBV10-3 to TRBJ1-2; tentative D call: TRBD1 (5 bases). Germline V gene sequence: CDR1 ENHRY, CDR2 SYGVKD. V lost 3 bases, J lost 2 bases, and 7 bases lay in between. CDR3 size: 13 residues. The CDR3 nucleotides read TGTGCCATCAGTGACGACAGAAACTATGGCTACACCTTC. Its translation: CAISDDRNYGYTF.

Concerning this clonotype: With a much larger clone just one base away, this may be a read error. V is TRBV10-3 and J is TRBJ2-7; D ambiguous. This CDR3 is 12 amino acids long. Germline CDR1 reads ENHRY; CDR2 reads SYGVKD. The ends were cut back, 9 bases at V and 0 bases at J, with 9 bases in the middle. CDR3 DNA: TGTGCCATTGGACCGAGCTCCTACGAGCAGTACTTC. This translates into CAIGPSSYEQYF.

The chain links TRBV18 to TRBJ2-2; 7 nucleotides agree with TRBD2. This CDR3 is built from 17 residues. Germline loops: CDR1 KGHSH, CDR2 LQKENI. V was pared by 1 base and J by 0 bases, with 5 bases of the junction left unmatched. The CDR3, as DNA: TGTGCCAGCTCACCACGGTCCAGCGGGGCGAACACCGGGGAGCTGTTTTTT. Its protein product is CASSPRSSGANTGELFF.